This paragraph reports one TCR beta chain. This entry belongs to a study of blood T cell repertoires in COVID-19. Participants were aged about 18 to 90 years, lived in 20 to 25 US areas, and enrolled virtually. Authors' methods: Amplified reference gene primers provided the basis for estimating nucleated cell counts. Only in-frame clones appear in the TCRdb table, and some are missing; sequencing was by immunoSEQ multiplex PCR. V and J calls plus clone size are reproduced from that table; the DNA served to infer D and trimming. The top ten hold approximately 2.4% of the sample, which has approximately 150,000 clones, roughly 80% seen once. The CDR3 covers 12 residues. Trimming pared 6 bases from V and 8 bases from J, leaving 13 bases between. Germline values: CDR1 KGHSH, CDR2 LQKENI.

This receptor was identified in a man between 35 and 55 years old with acute COVID-19. The chain recombines TRBV18 with TRBJ1-2; D is uncertain. The specimen sequenced was PBMCs or T cells enriched from blood (not recorded which). In DNA form, the CDR3 reads TGTGCCAGCTCTGAAGGGCGGGGAGGCTACACCTTC. Translating it yields CASSEGRGGYTF.